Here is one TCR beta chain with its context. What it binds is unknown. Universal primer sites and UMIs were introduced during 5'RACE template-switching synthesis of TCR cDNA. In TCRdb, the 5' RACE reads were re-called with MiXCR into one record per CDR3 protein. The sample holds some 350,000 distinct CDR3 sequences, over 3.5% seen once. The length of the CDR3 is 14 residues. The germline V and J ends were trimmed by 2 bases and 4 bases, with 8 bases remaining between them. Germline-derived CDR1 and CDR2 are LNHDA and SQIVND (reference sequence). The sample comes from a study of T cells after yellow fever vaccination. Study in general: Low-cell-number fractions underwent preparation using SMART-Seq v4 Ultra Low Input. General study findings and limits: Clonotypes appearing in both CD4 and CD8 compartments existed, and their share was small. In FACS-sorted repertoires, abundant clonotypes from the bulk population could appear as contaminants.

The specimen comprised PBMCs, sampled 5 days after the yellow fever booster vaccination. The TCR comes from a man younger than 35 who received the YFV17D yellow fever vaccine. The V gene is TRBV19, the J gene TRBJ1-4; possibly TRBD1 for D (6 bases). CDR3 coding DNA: TGTGCCAGTAGTATACCACAGGGTAATGAAAAACTGTTTTTT. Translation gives CASSIPQGNEKLFF.